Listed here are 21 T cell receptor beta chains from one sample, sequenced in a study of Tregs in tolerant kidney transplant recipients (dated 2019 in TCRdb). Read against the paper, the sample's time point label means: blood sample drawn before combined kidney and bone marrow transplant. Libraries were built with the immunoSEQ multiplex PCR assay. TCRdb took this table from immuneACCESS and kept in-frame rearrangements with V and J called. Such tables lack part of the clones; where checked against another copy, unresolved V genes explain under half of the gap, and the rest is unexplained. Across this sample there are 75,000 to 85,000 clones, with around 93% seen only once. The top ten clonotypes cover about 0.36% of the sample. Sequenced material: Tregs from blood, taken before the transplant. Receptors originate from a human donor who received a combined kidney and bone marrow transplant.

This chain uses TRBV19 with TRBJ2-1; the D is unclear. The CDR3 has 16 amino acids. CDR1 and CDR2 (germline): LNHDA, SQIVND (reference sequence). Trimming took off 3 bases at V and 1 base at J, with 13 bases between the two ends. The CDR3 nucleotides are TGTGCCAGTAGTATTGAAGTCGTGGGATCCTACAATGAGCAGTTCTTC. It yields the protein CASSIEVVGSYNEQFF.

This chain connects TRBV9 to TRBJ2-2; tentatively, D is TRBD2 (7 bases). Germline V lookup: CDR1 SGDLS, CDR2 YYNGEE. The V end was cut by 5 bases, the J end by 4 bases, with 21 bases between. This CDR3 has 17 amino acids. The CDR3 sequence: CASSRSWQGGGTGELFF. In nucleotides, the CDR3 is TGTGCCAGCAGTCGTAGCTGGCAGGGAGGGGGCACCGGGGAGCTGTTTTTT.

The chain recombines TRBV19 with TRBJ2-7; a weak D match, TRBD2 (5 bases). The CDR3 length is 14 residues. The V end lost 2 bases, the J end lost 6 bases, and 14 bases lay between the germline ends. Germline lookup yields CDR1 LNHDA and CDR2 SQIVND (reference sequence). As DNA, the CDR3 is TGTGCCAGTAGTATATCAGTTAGCGAAAGCGAGCAGTACTTC. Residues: CASSISVSESEQYF.

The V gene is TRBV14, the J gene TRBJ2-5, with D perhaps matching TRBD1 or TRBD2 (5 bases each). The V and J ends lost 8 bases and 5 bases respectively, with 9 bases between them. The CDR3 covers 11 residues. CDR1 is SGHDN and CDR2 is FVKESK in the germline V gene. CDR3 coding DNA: TGTGCCAGCGGGACCTTGGAGACCCAGTACTTC. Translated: CASGTLETQYF.

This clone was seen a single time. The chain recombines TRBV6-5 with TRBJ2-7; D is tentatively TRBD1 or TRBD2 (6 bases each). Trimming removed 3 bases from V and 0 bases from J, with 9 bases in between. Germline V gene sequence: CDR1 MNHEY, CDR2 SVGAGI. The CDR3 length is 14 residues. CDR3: CASSYAGHSYEQYF. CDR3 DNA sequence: TGTGCCAGCAGTTATGCGGGACACTCCTACGAGCAGTACTTC.

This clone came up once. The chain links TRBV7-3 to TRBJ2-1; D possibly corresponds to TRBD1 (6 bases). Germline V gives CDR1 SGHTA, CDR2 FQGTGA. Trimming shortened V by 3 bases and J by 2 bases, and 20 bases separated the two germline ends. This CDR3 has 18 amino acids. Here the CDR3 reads CASSLGAGSAITYNEQFF. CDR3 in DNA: TGTGCCAGCAGCTTGGGGGCGGGTAGTGCTATTACCTACAATGAGCAGTTCTTC.

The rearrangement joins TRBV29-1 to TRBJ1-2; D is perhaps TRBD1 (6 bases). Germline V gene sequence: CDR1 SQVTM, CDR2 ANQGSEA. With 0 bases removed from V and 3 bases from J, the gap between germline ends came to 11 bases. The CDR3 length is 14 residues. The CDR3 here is CSVEDHQGYYGYTF. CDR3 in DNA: TGCAGCGTTGAAGATCATCAGGGGTACTATGGCTACACCTTC.

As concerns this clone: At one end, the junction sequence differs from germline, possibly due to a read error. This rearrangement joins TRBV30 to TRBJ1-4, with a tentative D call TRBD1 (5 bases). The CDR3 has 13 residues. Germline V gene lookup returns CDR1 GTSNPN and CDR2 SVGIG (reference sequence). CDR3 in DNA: TGTGCCTGGAGTGGGGGGATTAATGGAAAACTGTTTTTT. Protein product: CAWSGGINGKLFF.

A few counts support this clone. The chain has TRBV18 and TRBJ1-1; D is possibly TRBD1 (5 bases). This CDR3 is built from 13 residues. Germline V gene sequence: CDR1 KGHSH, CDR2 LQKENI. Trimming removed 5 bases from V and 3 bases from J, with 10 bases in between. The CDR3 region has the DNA TGTGCCAGCTCAACAGGACACGACACTGAAGCTTTCTTT. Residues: CASSTGHDTEAFF. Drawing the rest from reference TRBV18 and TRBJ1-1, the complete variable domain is NAGVMQNPRHLVRRRGQEARLRCSPMKGHSHVYWYRQLPEEGLKFMVYLQKENIIDESGMPKERFSAEFPKEGPSILRIQQVVRGDSAAYFCASSTGHDTEAFFGQGTRLTVV.

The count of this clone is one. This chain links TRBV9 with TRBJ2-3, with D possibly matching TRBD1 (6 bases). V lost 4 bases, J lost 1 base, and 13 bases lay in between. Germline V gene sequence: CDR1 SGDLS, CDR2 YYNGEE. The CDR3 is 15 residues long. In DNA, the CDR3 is TGTGCCAGCAGCCCCAGGGGCGGACGCACAGATACGCAGTATTTT. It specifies CASSPRGGRTDTQYF. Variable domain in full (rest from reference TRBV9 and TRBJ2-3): DSGVTQTPKHLITATGQRVTLRCSPRSGDLSVYWYQQSLDQGLQFLIQYYNGEERAKGNILERFSAQQFPDLHSELNLSSLELGDSALYFCASSPRGGRTDTQYFGPGTRLTVL.

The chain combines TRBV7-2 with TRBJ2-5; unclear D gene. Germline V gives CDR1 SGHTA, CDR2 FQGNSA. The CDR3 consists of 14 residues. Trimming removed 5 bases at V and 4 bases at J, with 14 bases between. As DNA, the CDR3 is TGTGCCAGCAGCCCATGGGCAGTAGCAGAGACCCAGTACTTC. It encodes CASSPWAVAETQYF.

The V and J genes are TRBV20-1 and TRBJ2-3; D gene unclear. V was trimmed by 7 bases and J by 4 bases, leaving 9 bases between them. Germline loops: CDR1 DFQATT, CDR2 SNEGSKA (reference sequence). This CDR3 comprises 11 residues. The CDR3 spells CSVARADTQYF. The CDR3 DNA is TGCAGTGTCGCCCGGGCAGATACGCAGTATTTT.

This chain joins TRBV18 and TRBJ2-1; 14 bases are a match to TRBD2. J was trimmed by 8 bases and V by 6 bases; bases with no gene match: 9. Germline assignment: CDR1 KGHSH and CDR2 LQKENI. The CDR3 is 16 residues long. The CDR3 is CASSQGTSGRRHEQFF. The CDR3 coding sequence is TGTGCCAGCTCCCAAGGGACTAGCGGGAGACGACATGAGCAGTTCTTC.

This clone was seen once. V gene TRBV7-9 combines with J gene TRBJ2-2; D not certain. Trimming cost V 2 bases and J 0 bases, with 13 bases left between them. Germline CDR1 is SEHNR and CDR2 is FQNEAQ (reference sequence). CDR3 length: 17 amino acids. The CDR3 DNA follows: TGTGCCAGCAGCTTAATAGGGTATTGGGCGAACACCGGGGAGCTGTTTTTT. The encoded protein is CASSLIGYWANTGELFF.

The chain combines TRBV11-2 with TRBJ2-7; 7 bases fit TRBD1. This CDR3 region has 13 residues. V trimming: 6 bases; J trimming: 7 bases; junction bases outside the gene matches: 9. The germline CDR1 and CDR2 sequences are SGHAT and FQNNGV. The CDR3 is CASRAQGVREQYF. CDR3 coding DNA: TGTGCCAGCAGAGCGCAGGGGGTAAGGGAGCAGTACTTC.

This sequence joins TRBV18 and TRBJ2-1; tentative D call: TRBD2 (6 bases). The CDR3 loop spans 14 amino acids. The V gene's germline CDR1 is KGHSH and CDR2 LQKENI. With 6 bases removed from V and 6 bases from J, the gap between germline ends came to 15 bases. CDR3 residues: CASSPGLETNEQFF. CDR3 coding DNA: TGTGCCAGCTCGCCGGGACTCGAAACCAATGAGCAGTTCTTC.

The CDR3 protein is CASSLGLAARIVQFF. The CDR3 DNA is TGCGCCAGCAGCCTCGGACTAGCGGCAAGAATTGTGCAGTTCTTC. The J gene is TRBJ2-1, the V gene TRBV4-3, with TRBD2 identical over 10 bases. This CDR3 spans 15 amino acids. Germline assignment: CDR1 LGHNA and CDR2 YSLEER. The V segment lost 4 bases and the J segment 12 bases; nucleotides outside the gene matches: 12.

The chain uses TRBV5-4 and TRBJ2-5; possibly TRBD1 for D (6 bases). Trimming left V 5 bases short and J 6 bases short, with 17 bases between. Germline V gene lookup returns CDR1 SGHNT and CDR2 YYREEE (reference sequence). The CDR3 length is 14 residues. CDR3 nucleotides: TGTGCCAGCAGTGAACAGGGAAATAAACAGACCCAGTACTTC. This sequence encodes CASSEQGNKQTQYF.

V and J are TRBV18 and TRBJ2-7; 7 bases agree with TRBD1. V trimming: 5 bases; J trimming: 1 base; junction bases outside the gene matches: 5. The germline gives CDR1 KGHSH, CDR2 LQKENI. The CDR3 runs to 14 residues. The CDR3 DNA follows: TGTGCCAGCTCAAAAGGGGGCCTGTCCTACGAGCAGTACTTC. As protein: CASSKGGLSYEQYF.

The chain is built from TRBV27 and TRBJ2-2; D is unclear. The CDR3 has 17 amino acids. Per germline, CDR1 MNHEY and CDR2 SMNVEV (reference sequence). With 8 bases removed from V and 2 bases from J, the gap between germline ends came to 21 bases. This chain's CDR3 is CASRVSFGIPNTGELFF. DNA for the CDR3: TGTGCCAGCCGGGTCTCTTTTGGGATCCCAAACACCGGGGAGCTGTTTTTT.

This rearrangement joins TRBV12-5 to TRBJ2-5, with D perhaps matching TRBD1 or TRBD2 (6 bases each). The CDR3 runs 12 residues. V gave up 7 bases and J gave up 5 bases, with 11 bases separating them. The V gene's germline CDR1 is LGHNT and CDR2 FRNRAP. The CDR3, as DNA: TGTGCTAGTGCCGGGGGCTCGGAGACCCAGTACTTC. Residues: CASAGGSETQYF.